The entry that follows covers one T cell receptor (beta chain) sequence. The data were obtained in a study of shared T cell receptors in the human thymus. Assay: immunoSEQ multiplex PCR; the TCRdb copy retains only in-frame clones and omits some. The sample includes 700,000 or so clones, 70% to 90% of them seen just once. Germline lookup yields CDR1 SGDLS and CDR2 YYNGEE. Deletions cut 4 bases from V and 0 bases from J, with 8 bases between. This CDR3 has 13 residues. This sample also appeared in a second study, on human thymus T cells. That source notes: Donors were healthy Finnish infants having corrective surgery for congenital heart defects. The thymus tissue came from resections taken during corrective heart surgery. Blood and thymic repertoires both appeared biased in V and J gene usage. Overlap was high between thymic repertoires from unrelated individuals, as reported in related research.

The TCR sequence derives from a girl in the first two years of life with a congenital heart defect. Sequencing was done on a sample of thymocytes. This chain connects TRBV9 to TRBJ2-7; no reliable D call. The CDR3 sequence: CASSPQASYEQYF. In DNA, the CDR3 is TGTGCCAGCAGCCCCCAGGCCTCCTACGAGCAGTACTTC.